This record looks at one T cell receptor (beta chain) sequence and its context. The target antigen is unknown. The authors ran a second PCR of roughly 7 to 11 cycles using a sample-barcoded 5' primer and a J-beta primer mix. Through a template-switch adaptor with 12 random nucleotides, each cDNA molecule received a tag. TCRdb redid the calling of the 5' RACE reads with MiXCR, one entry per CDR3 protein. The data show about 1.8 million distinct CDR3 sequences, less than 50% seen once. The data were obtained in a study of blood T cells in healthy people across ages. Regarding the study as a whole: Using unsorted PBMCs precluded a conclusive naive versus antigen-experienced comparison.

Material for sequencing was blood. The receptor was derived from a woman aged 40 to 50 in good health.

The CDR3 loop is CASRKQGNSNQPQHF. CDR3 sequence (DNA): TGTGCCAGCAGAAAACAGGGTAATAGCAATCAGCCCCAGCATTTT. The chain uses TRBV2 and TRBJ1-5; D is perhaps TRBD1 (6 bases). The CDR3 has 15 residues. Trimming removed 6 bases from V and 0 bases from J, with 12 bases in between. Germline CDR1 reads SNHLY; CDR2 reads FYNNEI.